Below are 31 T cell receptor beta chains sequenced from a single sample in a study of T cell repertoires in cytomegalovirus infection. No antigens are known for them. TCRdb processed the reads anew with MiXCR; each CDR3 protein has one entry. The table has roughly 730,000 distinct CDR3 sequences, roughly 30% seen once. Here the sequenced sample was cultured PBMCs, taken from culture after CMV antigen stimulation. The source is a human donor in good health (CMV status not recorded). Some clones in this sample may be carry-over from other donors' samples.

This clonotype came up a few times. The chain is built from TRBV28 and TRBJ2-7, with a tentative D call TRBD1 (5 bases). Germline CDR1 is MDHEN and CDR2 is SYDVKM. Trimming took 1 base from V and 3 from J, leaving 16 bases between them. There are 16 residues in the CDR3. The CDR3 DNA sequence: TGTGCCAGCAGTTTATTGGGGCAGGAGACATACTACGAGCAGTACTTC. Translation gives CASSLLGQETYYEQYF.

J is TRBJ2-7 and V is TRBV11-3; 7 positions match TRBD1. Germline values: CDR1 SGHNT, CDR2 YENEEA. The CDR3 runs 15 residues. V shed 11 bases, J shed 4 bases, and the junction held 17 bases outside the gene matches. CDR3 in amino acids: CAGQNRTGQVYEQYF. In nucleotides, the CDR3 is TGTGCCGGACAGAACCGGACAGGTCAGGTTTACGAGCAGTACTTC.

This clonotype turned up a few times. The CDR3 coding sequence is TGTGCCAGCAGCTTGGACGAGCCCCAGCATTTT. Translated, it gives CASSLDEPQHF. The chain joins TRBV7-9 to TRBJ1-5; D gene unclear. Germline assignment: CDR1 SEHNR and CDR2 FQNEAQ (reference sequence). CDR3 length: 11 amino acids. V lost 3 bases to trimming and J lost 8 bases, with 5 bases between them.

This clonotype appeared a few times. The chain combines TRBV6-2 or TRBV6-3 with TRBJ2-7; D remains unclear. The V and J ends lost 2 bases and 3 bases respectively, with 8 bases between them. The CDR3 runs to 13 residues. Germline V lookup: CDR1 MNHEY, CDR2 SVGEGT. CDR3 sequence reads: CASSYGTFYEQYF. The CDR3 DNA follows: TGTGCCAGCAGTTACGGTACGTTCTACGAGCAGTACTTC.

The chain carries TRBV18 and TRBJ2-1; TRBD2 matches at 9 bases. The length of the CDR3 is 18 residues. The germline gives CDR1 KGHSH, CDR2 LQKENI. V lost 8 bases, J lost 0 bases, and 14 bases stayed unmatched. The CDR3 protein is CASTTGGRAESSYNEQFF. For the CDR3, the DNA is TGTGCCAGCACGACCGGCGGGAGGGCCGAAAGCTCCTACAATGAGCAGTTCTTC.

The chain employs TRBV5-6 and TRBJ2-3; TRBD2 aligns across 12 bases. Looked up from germline, CDR1 is SGHDT and CDR2 is YYEEEE. CDR3 length: 18 residues. V dropped 5 bases and J dropped 0; count of bases not matched to a gene: 10. This chain's CDR3 is CASRPLAGGRWSTDTQYF. In nucleotides, the CDR3 is TGTGCCAGCAGGCCTCTAGCGGGAGGGCGTTGGAGCACAGATACGCAGTATTTT.

This clonotype was detected only once. V and J are TRBV4-1 and TRBJ2-1, with TRBD2 matching 10 bases. The CDR3 spans 14 residues. Germline CDR1 and CDR2: MGHRA and YSYEKL. Losses at the gene ends were 1 base for V and 10 bases for J; bases not matched to a gene: 4. The CDR3 sequence is CASSQVAGGGEQFF. CDR3 coding DNA: TGCGCCAGCAGCCAAGTAGCGGGAGGAGGAGAGCAGTTCTTC.

The V and J genes are TRBV24-1 and TRBJ2-1, with TRBD2 matching 7 bases. CDR1 is KGHDR, CDR2 SFDVKD, per germline. This CDR3 has 16 amino acids. J lost 7 bases, V lost 3 bases, and 11 bases had no gene match. CDR3 bases: TGTGCCACCAGTGATACTACCGGGACTACTACTAATGAGCAGTTCTTC. Amino acid sequence: CATSDTTGTTTNEQFF.

The sample holds a few counts of this clonotype. The chain uses TRBV10-3 and TRBJ1-1, with D maybe TRBD1 (5 bases). Germline V lookup: CDR1 ENHRY, CDR2 SYGVKD. Trimming stripped 7 bases from V and 1 base from J, with 10 bases between. The CDR3 runs to 13 residues. Written as DNA, the CDR3 is TGTGCCATCACGACGGGGCCGAACACTGAAGCTTTCTTT. Amino acids: CAITTGPNTEAFF.

The J gene is TRBJ1-1, the V gene TRBV4-2; 9 bases are a match to TRBD1. Germline V gene lookup returns CDR1 LGHNA and CDR2 YNFKEQ. The CDR3 sequence is 14 residues long. With V trimmed by 1 base and J by 11 bases, 8 bases remained unmatched. The DNA for the CDR3 is TGTGCCAGCAGCCAAGTTGGTGGGACAGGGTACGCTTTCTTT. Translation gives CASSQVGGTGYAFF.

This clonotype was counted a few times. This rearrangement joins TRBV6-2 or TRBV6-3 to TRBJ1-4; a possible D gene is TRBD1 (6 bases). The CDR3 length is 12 residues. V dropped 7 bases and J dropped 7 bases, with 10 bases sitting between them. From germline, CDR1 is MNHEY and CDR2 SVGEGT. CDR3 in amino acids: CASTGEGEKLFF. The CDR3 coding sequence is TGTGCCAGCACAGGGGAGGGTGAAAAACTGTTTTTT.

This clonotype was picked up a small number of times. The chain is built from TRBV6-1 and TRBJ2-5; TRBD1 aligns across 7 bases. V shed 6 bases and J 5 bases; nucleotides not matched to a gene: 6. CDR1 and CDR2 from the germline V gene are MNHNS and SASEGT. The CDR3 has 13 amino acids. For the CDR3, the DNA is TGTGCCAGCAGGAAGACAGGGATGGAGACCCAGTACTTC. The encoded protein is CASRKTGMETQYF.

This clonotype was seen more than once but under ten times. This rearrangement joins TRBV2 to TRBJ2-5, with TRBD2 identical over 8 bases. This CDR3 spans 16 amino acids. The J segment lost 3 bases and the V segment lost 6 bases, leaving 12 bases of the junction unmatched. The V gene's germline CDR1 is SNHLY and CDR2 FYNNEI. CDR3 sequence (DNA): TGTGCCAGCAGGTCTCGAGCGGGAGTTGGGAAAGAGACCCAGTACTTC. Translation gives CASRSRAGVGKETQYF.

This clonotype was observed once. This chain joins TRBV30 and TRBJ2-7; TRBD2 matches at 8 bases. Germline CDR1 reads GTSNPN; CDR2 reads SVGIG (reference sequence). Trimming cost V 2 bases and J 12 bases; bases outside gene matches: 6. CDR3 length: 11 amino acids. CDR3: CAWSQSGSWYF. DNA of the CDR3: TGTGCCTGGAGTCAGAGCGGGAGCTGGTACTTC.

The rearrangement links TRBV14 to TRBJ2-1; 10 nucleotides agree with TRBD2. Germline assignment: CDR1 SGHDN and CDR2 FVKESK. The V and J ends lost 0 bases and 3 bases, in that order; junction bases with no gene match: 14. This CDR3 is built from 20 residues. The DNA for the CDR3 is TGTGCCAGCAGCCAAGATCGGCAGCGGGAGGGCCGATTGTTCTACAATGAGCAGTTCTTC. Amino acids: CASSQDRQREGRLFYNEQFF.

This clonotype was detected only a few times. This sequence joins TRBV28 and TRBJ2-7; 7 bases line up with TRBD1. The CDR3 is made up of 14 amino acids. J lost 2 bases, V lost 6 bases, and 7 bases had no gene match. Germline V CDR1 and CDR2: MDHEN, SYDVKM. CDR3 bases: TGTGCCAGCAGAAGGGACAGCTTTACCTACGAGCAGTACTTC. This translates into CASRRDSFTYEQYF. Combining the CDR3 with reference TRBV28 and TRBJ2-7 gives the whole variable domain DVKVTQSSRYLVKRTGEKVFLECVQDMDHENMFWYRQDPGLGLRLIYFSYDVKMKEKGDIPEGYSVSREKKERFSLILESASTNQTSMYLCASRRDSFTYEQYFGPGTRLTVT.

This clonotype occurred many times. The gene calls are TRBV6-1 and TRBJ2-7; 8 bases map to TRBD1. Trimming cost V 4 bases and J 0 bases; bases outside gene matches: 2. The germline CDR1 and CDR2 sequences are MNHNS and SASEGT. The CDR3 covers 14 residues. The CDR3 protein is CASSGDRSSYEQYF. DNA for the CDR3: TGTGCCAGCAGTGGGGACAGGAGCTCCTACGAGCAGTACTTC.

This chain connects TRBV7-6 to TRBJ1-5, with TRBD1 as a possible D gene (5 bases). V dropped 8 bases and J dropped 7 bases, with 15 bases sitting between them. This CDR3 contains 13 residues. Germline CDR1 is SGHVS and CDR2 is FNYEAQ. The CDR3 loop reads CASGRDGWQPQHF. Here the CDR3 DNA reads TGTGCCAGCGGTCGGGACGGCTGGCAGCCCCAGCATTTT.

In this sample, this clonotype turned up a few times. The chain combines TRBV20-1 with TRBJ2-1; D tentatively fits TRBD1 or TRBD2 (6 bases each). V gave up 0 bases and J gave up 4 bases, with 13 bases separating them. This CDR3 is built from 15 residues. CDR1 and CDR2 from the germline V gene are DFQATT and SNEGSKA (reference sequence). The CDR3 bases are TGCAGTGCTAGAGATCTGAGGGGGGCTTACAATGAGCAGTTCTTC. Its protein is CSARDLRGAYNEQFF.

This clonotype was seen only a few times. The chain combines TRBV7-9 with TRBJ2-6, with a tentative D call TRBD1 (5 bases). V dropped 1 base and J dropped 0 bases, with 22 bases sitting between them. The CDR3 sequence is 21 residues long. In germline, CDR1 is SEHNR, CDR2 FQNEAQ (reference sequence). CDR3 in DNA: TGTGCCAGCAGCTTAGGAAGGTTAACAGGCCGAACGAGCTCTGGGGCCAACGTCCTGACTTTC. As protein: CASSLGRLTGRTSSGANVLTF.

The rearrangement uses TRBV7-2 and TRBJ2-1, with 8 bases that match TRBD1. V was pared by 5 bases and J by 0 bases, with 15 bases of the junction left unmatched. Germline V CDR1 and CDR2: SGHTA, FQGNSA. This CDR3 is built from 19 residues. CDR3 sequence: CASSPFADRGVGSYNEQFF. The CDR3, as DNA: TGTGCCAGCAGCCCCTTTGCCGACAGGGGTGTTGGCTCCTACAATGAGCAGTTCTTC.

The genes are TRBV6-2 or TRBV6-3 and TRBJ2-5; D ambiguous. CDR3 size: 14 residues. Germline V gene data show CDR1 as MNHEY and CDR2 as SVGEGT. V dropped 8 bases and J dropped 5 bases, with 18 bases sitting between them. CDR3: CASLAPDPGETQYF. Here the CDR3 DNA reads TGTGCCAGCCTCGCTCCCGACCCCGGGGAGACCCAGTACTTC.

This chain joins TRBV4-1 and TRBJ2-1; a possible D gene is TRBD2 (5 bases). Trimming pared 4 bases from V and 5 bases from J, leaving 15 bases between. The CDR3 totals 15 residues. CDR1 and CDR2 (germline): MGHRA, YSYEKL. In nucleotides, the CDR3 is TGCGCCAGCAGCCGAATTGAGGGCCCCAACAATGAGCAGTTCTTC. Amino acid sequence: CASSRIEGPNNEQFF.

The chain has TRBV6-2 or TRBV6-3 and TRBJ2-7; D not resolved. CDR1 MNHEY and CDR2 SVGEGT come from the germline V gene. The CDR3 totals 15 residues. The V end was cut by 6 bases, the J end by 5 bases, with 20 bases between. CDR3 sequence reads: CASSTPRAAPHEQYF. The CDR3, as DNA: TGTGCCAGCAGCACCCCCCGGGCGGCTCCCCACGAGCAGTACTTC.

This clonotype came up many times. The chain uses TRBV7-2 and TRBJ1-1; D is uncertain. The CDR3 consists of 13 residues. Germline lookup yields CDR1 SGHTA and CDR2 FQGNSA. The V end lost 1 base, the J end lost 5 bases, and 8 bases lay between the germline ends. Written as DNA, the CDR3 is TGTGCCAGCAGCTTAGAGCGGGAAACTGAAGCTTTCTTT. Protein: CASSLERETEAFF.

This chain joins TRBV18 and TRBJ1-2; tentative D call: TRBD1 (5 bases). V lost 2 bases and J lost 7, with 23 bases in between. Germline lookup yields CDR1 KGHSH and CDR2 LQKENI. The CDR3 runs to 17 residues. The CDR3: CASSPFYRGSGNSGYTF. The CDR3 DNA reads TGTGCCAGCTCACCATTTTATCGGGGCTCGGGGAATTCTGGCTACACCTTC.

This clonotype appeared a few times. As DNA, the CDR3 is TGTGCCAGCAGCTTTCGGGTTATCCGGACCTTAGCTAACTATGGCTACACCTTC. Protein product: CASSFRVIRTLANYGYTF. The J gene is TRBJ1-2, the V gene TRBV7-2; D remains ambiguous. The CDR3 is 18 residues long. Per the germline V gene, CDR1 is SGHTA and CDR2 is FQGNSA. Trimming cost V 3 bases and J 0 bases, with 20 bases left between them.

This chain uses TRBV20-1 with TRBJ2-7; D remains unclear. The germline gives CDR1 DFQATT, CDR2 SNEGSKA (reference sequence). Trimming pared 3 bases from V and 3 bases from J, leaving 12 bases between. The length of the CDR3 is 13 residues. CDR3 in amino acids: CSASGPINYEQYF. CDR3 sequence (DNA): TGCAGTGCTAGTGGGCCTATAAACTACGAGCAGTACTTC.

This chain joins TRBV10-3 and TRBJ1-5, with a tentative D call TRBD1 (5 bases). The CDR3 runs 13 residues. V was shortened by 6 bases and J by 5 bases, with 11 bases between the two germline ends. Looked up from germline, CDR1 is ENHRY and CDR2 is SYGVKD. In DNA, the CDR3 is TGTGCCATCAGCGGGACTGGGGATCAGCCCCAGCATTTT. It is translated as CAISGTGDQPQHF.

This clonotype was counted at least ten times. This chain connects TRBV7-8 to TRBJ2-3, with D unclear. Trimming removed 4 bases at V and 2 bases at J, with 7 bases between. The length of the CDR3 is 13 residues. Looked up from germline, CDR1 is SGHVS and CDR2 is FQNEAQ. The CDR3 nucleotides read TGTGCCAGCAGCTCACGAACCACAGATACGCAGTATTTT. It yields the protein CASSSRTTDTQYF.

The V gene is TRBV11-2, the J gene TRBJ1-5; no reliable D call. CDR3 length: 15 residues. Trimming removed 5 bases from V and 0 bases from J, with 11 bases in between. The germline V gene has CDR1 SGHAT and CDR2 FQNNGV. The CDR3 protein is CASSPSPASNQPQHF. DNA of the CDR3: TGTGCCAGCAGCCCTTCCCCCGCTAGCAATCAGCCCCAGCATTTT.